This T cell receptor (beta chain) was recorded in a study of early T cells in non-severe SARS-CoV-2 infection. As part of library construction, unique molecular identifiers were attached to individual cDNA molecules. One entry per CDR3 protein results from TCRdb running MiXCR on the 5' RACE reads. The repertoire consists of about 68,000 distinct CDR3 sequences, with about a tenth occurring once and the leading ten covering 6.4%. The TCR sequence derives from an adult who was a healthcare worker with PCR-confirmed SARS-CoV-2 infection or an uninfected control (not recorded which). The sequencing sample was made of whole blood.

The CDR3 here is CASSPTRTTRKDTQYF. CDR3 sequence (DNA): TGTGCCAGCAGTCCCACACGGACTACACGGAAAGATACGCAGTATTTT. The chain links TRBV11-2 to TRBJ2-3; a possible D gene is TRBD2 (6 bases). The CDR3 runs 16 residues. V was pared by 6 bases and J by 5 bases, with 21 bases between. Germline V gives CDR1 SGHAT, CDR2 FQNNGV.